Listed below are T cell receptor beta chains from one sample, sequenced in a study of blood T cell repertoires in COVID-19. This table comes from immunoSEQ multiplex PCR, and its TCRdb copy is limited to in-frame clones, with some not included. This sample has some 130,000 clones; approximately 89% occur once, and the top ten carry more than 9.5%. Sequencing was performed on peripheral blood. All receptors come from a woman in her seventies with COVID-19, enrolled during active disease. The CDR3 runs from the conserved cysteine through the conserved F or W. Fields, in order: CDR3 length, D gene, J gene, V gene, CDR3 protein. D genes are given only for firm matches.

cdr3_length: 14
d_call: NA
j_call: TRBJ1-1
v_call: TRBV7-9
cdr3_aa: CASSLRGLFPEAFF

cdr3_length: 15
d_call: NA
j_call: TRBJ1-1
v_call: TRBV9
cdr3_aa: CASSVATGGASEAFF

cdr3_length: 16
d_call: NA
j_call: TRBJ1-5
v_call: TRBV6-1
cdr3_aa: CASSERGGYSNQPQHF

cdr3_length: 14
d_call: TRBD1
j_call: TRBJ2-1
v_call: TRBV27
cdr3_aa: CASSLKQGVNEQFF

cdr3_length: 16
d_call: NA
j_call: TRBJ1-4
v_call: TRBV5-1
cdr3_aa: CASSLVGGARIEKLFF

cdr3_length: 12
d_call: NA
j_call: TRBJ2-1
v_call: TRBV7-9
cdr3_aa: CASSRDYNEQFF

cdr3_length: 15
d_call: TRBD1
j_call: TRBJ2-1
v_call: TRBV6-6
cdr3_aa: CASRRQGSIGNEQFF

cdr3_length: 14
d_call: NA
j_call: TRBJ1-4
v_call: TRBV6-5
cdr3_aa: CASGDPRAGEKLFF

cdr3_length: 12
d_call: NA
j_call: TRBJ2-4
v_call: TRBV28
cdr3_aa: CASSRGWNIQYF

cdr3_length: 15
d_call: NA
j_call: TRBJ1-6
v_call: TRBV6-5
cdr3_aa: CASTQMGGYNSPLHF

cdr3_length: 15
d_call: TRBD1
j_call: TRBJ1-6
v_call: TRBV5-4
cdr3_aa: CASSLERDRHSPLHF

cdr3_length: 14
d_call: NA
j_call: TRBJ1-2
v_call: TRBV29-1
cdr3_aa: CSVRPGLTNYGYTF

cdr3_length: 11
d_call: NA
j_call: TRBJ2-7
v_call: TRBV7-2
cdr3_aa: CASSLYYEQYF

cdr3_length: 16
d_call: NA
j_call: TRBJ2-2
v_call: TRBV7-9
cdr3_aa: CASRRGGTANTGELFF

cdr3_length: 14
d_call: NA
j_call: TRBJ2-5
v_call: TRBV7-9
cdr3_aa: CASSSPLDQETQYF

cdr3_length: 14
d_call: NA
j_call: TRBJ1-1
v_call: TRBV18
cdr3_aa: CASSRSYGDTEAFF

cdr3_length: 15
d_call: TRBD1
j_call: TRBJ1-5
v_call: TRBV2
cdr3_aa: CASSLRGPSNQPQHF

cdr3_length: 15
d_call: NA
j_call: TRBJ1-4
v_call: TRBV7-6
cdr3_aa: CASSLEGGPGRKLFF

cdr3_length: 13
d_call: TRBD2
j_call: TRBJ2-2
v_call: TRBV18
cdr3_aa: CASSPAGAGELFF

cdr3_length: 16
d_call: TRBD1
j_call: TRBJ1-6
v_call: TRBV2
cdr3_aa: CASRGQWSSYNSPLHF

cdr3_length: 15
d_call: TRBD2
j_call: TRBJ2-3
v_call: TRBV29-1
cdr3_aa: CSVEGGLAGLDTQYF

cdr3_length: 14
d_call: NA
j_call: TRBJ1-4
v_call: TRBV28
cdr3_aa: CASSLIRSNEKLFF

cdr3_length: 14
d_call: TRBD1
j_call: TRBJ1-2
v_call: TRBV19
cdr3_aa: CASSILGQSNGYTF

cdr3_length: 15
d_call: TRBD2
j_call: TRBJ2-7
v_call: TRBV6-5
cdr3_aa: CASSTSGGGSYEQYF

cdr3_length: 16
d_call: TRBD2
j_call: TRBJ2-3
v_call: TRBV7-2
cdr3_aa: CASSSTGTSGGYTQYF